A single sample is the source of the 24 T cell receptor beta chains below, sequenced in a study of PD-1 blockade in classical Hodgkin lymphoma. This sample's time point: cycle 4 day 1 (C4D1), after more than five weeks of nivolumab. Every patient had relapsed following autologous stem cell transplantation, and cohorts differed in brentuximab vedotin exposure. The repertoire was sequenced with immunoSEQ multiplex PCR; TCRdb's copy has only in-frame clones and lacks some. The profile covers around 93,000 clones, with roughly 73% appearing a single time and less than 10% taken by the ten largest. This specimen was peripheral blood mononuclear cells (PBMCs), taken before the fourth cycle of nivolumab. The source of these receptors is a human donor with classical Hodgkin lymphoma.

V usage is TRBV13 and J usage is TRBJ2-7; the D gene is possibly TRBD1 (6 bases). V dropped 4 bases and J dropped 5 bases, with 18 bases sitting between them. This CDR3 region has 15 residues. Germline-derived CDR1 and CDR2 are PRHDT and FYEKMQ (reference sequence). The CDR3 here is CASSSRWGLEDEQYF. CDR3 nucleotide sequence: TGTGCCAGCAGCTCCAGATGGGGGCTGGAGGACGAGCAGTACTTC.

This clone was seen a single time. The genes are TRBV18 and TRBJ1-5; D perhaps matches TRBD1 (5 bases). There are 17 residues in the CDR3. The germline V and J ends were trimmed by 3 bases and 2 bases, with 17 bases remaining between them. CDR1 is KGHSH and CDR2 is LQKENI in the germline V gene. CDR3 region: CASSPAGAGDGNQPQHF. The CDR3 coding sequence is TGTGCCAGCTCACCCGCCGGGGCGGGTGATGGCAATCAGCCCCAGCATTTT.

The J gene is TRBJ2-3, the V gene TRBV7-3; weak D call: TRBD2 (5 bases). CDR3 length: 15 amino acids. The germline V gene encodes CDR1 SGHTA and CDR2 FQGTGA. With 1 base removed from V and 0 bases from J, the gap between germline ends came to 8 bases. The CDR3 DNA is TGTGCCAGCAGCTTAAGAGGGCTTAGCACAGATACGCAGTATTTT. It specifies CASSLRGLSTDTQYF. Complete variable domain (other parts from reference TRBV7-3 and TRBJ2-3): GAGVSQTPSNKVTEKGKYVELRCDPISGHTALYWYRQSLGQGPEFLIYFQGTGAADDSGLPNDRFFAVRPEGSVSTLKIQRTERGDSAVYLCASSLRGLSTDTQYFGPGTRLTVL.

This clone was recorded only once. An end of the junction does not agree with germline; a read error may underlie this. This chain links TRBV7-7 with TRBJ2-7; tentatively, D is TRBD1 (6 bases). The CDR3 is made up of 15 amino acids. In germline, CDR1 is SSHAT, CDR2 FNYEAQ (reference sequence). The CDR3 bases are TGTGCTAGCAGCTTGGACCGGGACACGTCCTACGAGCAGTACTTC. Translating gives CASSLDRDTSYEQYF.

The CDR3 nucleotides are TGCGCCAGCAGCTTACAGGCTATGAACACTGAAGCTTTCTTT. This gives the protein CASSLQAMNTEAFF. The chain employs TRBV5-1 and TRBJ1-1; tentative D call: TRBD1 (5 bases). Trimming stripped 2 bases from V and 0 bases from J, with 8 bases between. The length of the CDR3 is 14 residues. Germline-derived CDR1 and CDR2 are SGHRS and YFSETQ.

This chain connects TRBV5-4 to TRBJ2-1; 9 nucleotides line up with TRBD1. This CDR3 comprises 15 residues. The J segment lost 1 base and the V segment lost 4 bases, leaving 3 bases of the junction unmatched. Germline V CDR1 and CDR2: SGHNT, YYREEE (reference sequence). The CDR3 loop is CASSMGQGSYNEQFF. The CDR3 DNA reads as TGTGCCAGCAGCATGGGACAGGGTTCCTACAATGAGCAGTTCTTC.

V and J are TRBV7-3 and TRBJ2-1; D is tentatively TRBD1 or TRBD2 (6 bases each). The CDR3 is 15 amino acids. V lost 5 bases and J lost 9, with 20 bases in between. CDR1 and CDR2 from the germline V gene are SGHTA and FQGTGA. The CDR3 DNA reads TGTGCCAGCAGCGTAGTGGGGGGCGACGAGATTGAGCAGTTCTTC. This encodes CASSVVGGDEIEQFF.

The genes are TRBV5-1 and TRBJ2-3, with TRBD2 matching 12 bases. Germline V gene data show CDR1 as SGHRS and CDR2 as YFSETQ. The CDR3 spans 17 residues. J was trimmed by 2 bases and V by 0 bases; bases with no gene match: 4. The DNA for the CDR3 is TGCGCCAGCAGCTTGGGACTAGCGGGGGTACCCACAGATACGCAGTATTTT. Translation gives CASSLGLAGVPTDTQYF.

This chain connects TRBV6-5 to TRBJ2-2; D is unclear. Between the trimmed V and J ends, which lost 9 bases and 1 base, there was a span of 9 bases. The germline CDR1 and CDR2 sequences are MNHEY and SVGAGI. The CDR3 length is 13 residues. The CDR3 DNA is TGTGCCAGAGATTCCCGGAACACCGGGGAGCTGTTTTTT. Translation: CARDSRNTGELFF.

The chain uses TRBV7-3 and TRBJ2-7, with D possibly matching TRBD2 (6 bases). The CDR3 is made up of 15 amino acids. In germline, CDR1 is SGHTA, CDR2 FQGTGA. Trimming stripped 4 bases from V and 2 bases from J, with 15 bases between. Here the CDR3 reads CASSWPGDRPYEQYF. CDR3 bases: TGTGCCAGCAGCTGGCCGGGGGACCGACCCTACGAGCAGTACTTC.

The chain couples TRBV7-2 to TRBJ2-7; tentatively, D is TRBD1 (6 bases). Trimming took 2 bases from V and 3 from J, leaving 17 bases between them. The CDR3 runs to 16 residues. Germline CDR1 and CDR2: SGHTA and FQGNSA. This CDR3 reads CASSLRPQGGDYEQYF. The CDR3 DNA sequence: TGTGCCAGCAGCTTAAGACCACAGGGTGGTGACTACGAGCAGTACTTC.

The V gene is TRBV7-3, the J gene TRBJ2-3; D remains ambiguous. V lost 5 bases to trimming and J lost 4 bases, with 16 bases between them. Germline V gene data show CDR1 as SGHTA and CDR2 as FQGTGA. The CDR3 length is 15 residues. The CDR3 nucleotides read TGTGCCAGCAGCCCCGGCTCCGGGCGATCAGATACGCAGTATTTT. Translating it yields CASSPGSGRSDTQYF. Together with reference TRBV7-3 and TRBJ2-3, the CDR3 gives the full variable domain: GAGVSQTPSNKVTEKGKYVELRCDPISGHTALYWYRQSLGQGPEFLIYFQGTGAADDSGLPNDRFFAVRPEGSVSTLKIQRTERGDSAVYLCASSPGSGRSDTQYFGPGTRLTVL.

The gene calls are TRBV5-1 and TRBJ2-7; 8 positions agree with TRBD2. Germline CDR1 and CDR2: SGHRS and YFSETQ. J was trimmed by 4 bases and V by 4 bases; bases with no gene match: 16. There are 17 residues in the CDR3. CDR3 coding DNA: TGCGCCAGCAGCCCGCAGCCCCCCAGCGGGGGAACATACGAGCAGTACTTC. It specifies CASSPQPPSGGTYEQYF.

V gene TRBV6-5 combines with J gene TRBJ2-2; D remains unclear. V was pared by 2 bases and J by 7 bases, with 14 bases between. This CDR3 comprises 15 residues. From germline, CDR1 is MNHEY and CDR2 SVGAGI. The CDR3 nucleotides are TGTGCCAGCAGTTACCGACCCCCCCGCGACGGGGAGCTGTTTTTT. Residues: CASSYRPPRDGELFF.

The chain has TRBV7-3 and TRBJ2-4, with D perhaps matching TRBD1 (5 bases). The germline gives CDR1 SGHTA, CDR2 FQGTGA. The CDR3 is 14 amino acids. Trimming shortened V by 1 base and J by 1 base, and 5 bases separated the two germline ends. The CDR3 spells CASSLNRAKNIQYF. DNA of the CDR3: TGTGCCAGCAGCTTAAACAGGGCCAAAAACATTCAGTACTTC.

This clone was counted a single time. This CDR3 is CASSVAWGNEQFF. The CDR3 DNA sequence: TGTGCCAGCAGCGTAGCTTGGGGGAATGAGCAGTTCTTC. This sequence joins TRBV9 and TRBJ2-1; D tentatively reads TRBD1 or TRBD2 (5 bases each). Trimming cost V 0 bases and J 7 bases, with 8 bases left between them. Per the germline V gene, CDR1 is SGDLS and CDR2 is YYNGEE. The CDR3 consists of 13 residues.

The V gene is TRBV6-6, the J gene TRBJ2-5; 10 bases map to TRBD2. The junction had 6 bases not matched to a gene; V was cut back by 7 bases and J by 7 bases. This CDR3 region has 13 residues. Germline-derived CDR1 and CDR2 are MNHNY and SVGAGI (reference sequence). DNA of the CDR3: TGTGCCAGCACCCAGCGGGAGGGTGGGACCCAGTACTTC. Translated, it gives CASTQREGGTQYF.

J is TRBJ1-2 and V is TRBV29-1; 8 bases line up with TRBD1. The CDR3 sequence is 13 residues long. Per germline, CDR1 SQVTM and CDR2 ANQGSEA. V was clipped by 2 bases and J by 7 bases; unmatched bases: 6. CDR3 sequence: CSVEWTGWVGYTF. The DNA for the CDR3 is TGCAGCGTTGAATGGACAGGGTGGGTTGGCTACACCTTC. The full variable domain, completed using reference TRBV29-1 and TRBJ1-2, is SAVISQKPSRDICQRGTSLTIQCQVDSQVTMMFWYRQQPGQSLTLIATANQGSEATYESGFVIDKFPISRPNLTFSTLTVSNMSPEDSSIYLCSVEWTGWVGYTFGSGTRLTVV.

The gene calls are TRBV6-5 and TRBJ2-7; the D gene could be TRBD1 or TRBD2 (6 bases each). The CDR3 extends over 14 amino acids. Trimming cost V 8 bases and J 3 bases, with 17 bases left between them. Per germline, CDR1 MNHEY and CDR2 SVGAGI. The DNA for the CDR3 is TGTGCCAGCCAAGGGGGGACTCGCTTCTACGAGCAGTACTTC. Translation gives CASQGGTRFYEQYF.

J is TRBJ2-7 and V is TRBV5-5, with a possible D match to TRBD2 (5 bases). The CDR3 consists of 14 residues. CDR1 SGHKS and CDR2 YYEKEE come from the germline V gene (reference sequence). Trimming took off 1 base at V and 2 bases at J, with 10 bases between the two ends. The DNA of the CDR3 is TGTGCCAGCAGCTTGTACCCCGGGACCTACGAGCAGTACTTC. Translating it yields CASSLYPGTYEQYF.

This clone appeared a few times. The chain carries TRBV6-5 and TRBJ1-2; no firm D call. V was pared by 2 bases and J by 8 bases, with 9 bases between. The CDR3 has 12 amino acids. The V gene's germline CDR1 is MNHEY and CDR2 SVGAGI. In DNA form, the CDR3 reads TGTGCCAGCAGTTACCCTTTGGGGGGCTACACCTTC. Its protein product is CASSYPLGGYTF.

The chain has TRBV5-1 and TRBJ1-1, with unresolved D. There are 12 residues in the CDR3. CDR1 SGHRS and CDR2 YFSETQ come from the germline V gene. Trimming pared 2 bases from V and 6 bases from J, leaving 8 bases between. The CDR3 bases are TGCGCCAGCAGCTTAGACATATCTGAAGCTTTCTTT. It translates to CASSLDISEAFF.

The chain joins TRBV27 to TRBJ1-5; 7 bases map to TRBD1. The CDR3 is 16 residues long. Germline assignment: CDR1 MNHEY and CDR2 SMNVEV (reference sequence). After removal of 5 bases from V and 1 base from J, the junction contained 8 bases not matched to a gene. The DNA of the CDR3 is TGTGCCAGCAGTCCGATGACAGGGTTCAGCAATCAGCCCCAGCATTTT. Amino acid sequence: CASSPMTGFSNQPQHF.

The chain combines TRBV19 with TRBJ1-5; D is uncertain. Germline CDR1 is LNHDA and CDR2 is SQIVND (reference sequence). The CDR3 is 14 amino acids. The V gene lost 11 bases and the J gene lost 6 bases, with 20 bases spanning the gap. The CDR3 here is CASQRRGLGQPQHF. CDR3 in DNA: TGTGCCTCGCAACGACGGGGATTGGGTCAGCCCCAGCATTTT.